These 21 T cell receptor beta chains were sequenced from one sample in a study of early T cells in non-severe SARS-CoV-2 infection. TCRdb independently ran MiXCR on the 5' RACE reads; one entry per CDR3 protein. The sample carries fewer than 35,000 distinct CDR3 sequences, roughly 5.9% recorded once. Specimen: whole blood. The receptors here all came from an adult who was a healthcare worker with PCR-confirmed SARS-CoV-2 infection or an uninfected control (not recorded which).

On this clonotype itself: A read error may explain this, as a much larger clone is one base away. The chain links TRBV28 to TRBJ2-3; D is perhaps TRBD1 (6 bases). Per the germline V gene, CDR1 is MDHEN and CDR2 is SYDVKM. This CDR3 contains 15 residues. Deletions cut 3 bases from V and 1 base from J, with 11 bases between. CDR3: CASSFRDKRTDTQYF. The CDR3 region has the DNA TGTGCCAGCAGTTTCCGGGACAAACGCACAGATACGCAGTATTTT.

This clonotype was observed a few times. The chain is built from TRBV7-9 and TRBJ1-2, with D possibly being TRBD1 (5 bases). Germline CDR1 and CDR2: SEHNR and FQNEAQ (reference sequence). The CDR3 totals 12 residues. Trimming shortened V by 1 base and J by 10 bases, and 10 bases separated the two germline ends. As DNA, the CDR3 is TGTGCCAGCAGCTTAGTAGGGGCCTTCTACACCTTC. Translation: CASSLVGAFYTF.

In its sample, this clonotype was seen many times. This chain links TRBV7-6 with TRBJ2-1, with D hard to call. The CDR3 has 15 residues. V was clipped by 2 bases and J by 10 bases, with 18 bases between them. Germline CDR1 and CDR2: SGHVS and FNYEAQ. As DNA, the CDR3 is TGTGCCAGCAGCTTAACCCCCCGGGCAGAGGACGAGCAGTTCTTC. This encodes CASSLTPRAEDEQFF. The full variable domain, in which reference TRBV7-6 and TRBJ2-1 provide the parts outside the CDR3, is GAGVSQSPRYKVTKRGQDVALRCDPISGHVSLYWYRQALGQGPEFLTYFNYEAQQDKSGLPNDRFSAERPEGSISTLTIQRTEQRDSAMYRCASSLTPRAEDEQFFGPGTRLTVL.

The chain is built from TRBV12-3 or TRBV12-4 and TRBJ2-7, with D possibly TRBD2 on 6 matching bases. There are 14 residues in the CDR3. With 2 bases removed from V and 3 bases from J, the gap between germline ends came to 11 bases. CDR3 region: CASSLSGTHYEQYF. DNA of the CDR3: TGTGCCAGCAGTTTATCTGGGACTCACTACGAGCAGTACTTC.

This clonotype was seen many times. The rearrangement uses TRBV27 and TRBJ1-1; D might be TRBD1 (5 bases). Germline V gene data show CDR1 as MNHEY and CDR2 as SMNVEV (reference sequence). The CDR3 has 13 amino acids. Trimming shortened V by 0 bases and J by 8 bases, and 10 bases separated the two germline ends. The CDR3 loop reads CASSLSMGEEAFF. In nucleotides, the CDR3 is TGTGCCAGCAGTTTATCGATGGGGGAAGAAGCTTTCTTT.

This clonotype has more than one count but fewer than ten. This chain connects TRBV4-3 to TRBJ2-2; D gene ambiguous. This CDR3 has 15 amino acids. Germline CDR1 and CDR2: LGHNA and YSLEER. V dropped 2 bases and J dropped 1 base, with 8 bases sitting between them. The CDR3 loop reads CASSQSRLNTGELFF. Written as DNA, the CDR3 is TGCGCCAGCAGCCAATCACGGCTGAACACCGGGGAGCTGTTTTTT.

This clonotype was detected ten times or more. This chain uses TRBV14 with TRBJ2-5; a weak D match, TRBD1 (5 bases). Germline values: CDR1 SGHDN, CDR2 FVKESK. With 0 bases removed from V and 7 bases from J, the gap between germline ends came to 18 bases. The CDR3 length is 16 residues. DNA for the CDR3: TGTGCCAGCAGCCAAGACTGGGGCCAGACAGAAGGGACCCAGTACTTC. This encodes CASSQDWGQTEGTQYF.

This clonotype was counted at least ten times. CDR3 region: CSAGTSGRVGEQFF. The CDR3 DNA reads TGCAGTGCTGGGACTAGCGGGAGGGTGGGTGAGCAGTTCTTC. V is TRBV20-1 and J is TRBJ2-1, with TRBD2 matching over 16 bases. V lost 5 bases and J lost 9; bases outside the gene matches: 4. The germline CDR1 and CDR2 sequences are DFQATT and SNEGSKA (reference sequence). The CDR3 is 14 amino acids.

The chain combines TRBV18 with TRBJ1-2; D is unclear. The germline V gene has CDR1 KGHSH and CDR2 LQKENI. Trimming removed 2 bases at V and 3 bases at J, with 7 bases between. CDR3 length equals 13 residues. CDR3 residues: CASSPGGYYGYTF. CDR3 sequence (DNA): TGTGCCAGCTCACCAGGCGGATACTATGGCTACACCTTC.

The chain links TRBV5-4 to TRBJ2-7; D remains unclear. This CDR3 region has 14 residues. V lost 2 bases and J lost 0, with 9 bases in between. Germline V CDR1 and CDR2: SGHNT, YYREEE (reference sequence). Written as DNA, the CDR3 is TGTGCCAGCAGCTTCGCAGGAAGCTCCTACGAGCAGTACTTC. This gives the protein CASSFAGSSYEQYF.

This clonotype was detected many times. The genes are TRBV19 and TRBJ1-1, with a possible D match to TRBD1 (6 bases). Germline V gene lookup returns CDR1 LNHDA and CDR2 SQIVND (reference sequence). The V end was cut by 7 bases, the J end by 5 bases, with 17 bases between. CDR3 length: 14 amino acids. The CDR3 loop is CASTEGGRWTEAFF. CDR3 coding DNA: TGTGCCAGTACCGAAGGGGGGAGGTGGACTGAAGCTTTCTTT.

This clonotype was counted many times. This rearrangement joins TRBV6-2 or TRBV6-3 to TRBJ2-7; 12 positions agree with TRBD2. Unmatched junction bases numbered 3, after V lost 5 bases and J lost 4 bases. The CDR3 has 14 residues. Germline assignment: CDR1 MNHEY and CDR2 SVGEGT. The CDR3 loop reads CASSDGTSGYEQYV. Written as DNA, the CDR3 is TGTGCCAGCAGTGACGGGACTAGCGGGTACGAGCAGTACGTC.

The chain is built from TRBV20-1 and TRBJ2-1, with 11 positions matching TRBD2. Unmatched junction bases numbered 7, after V lost 0 bases and J lost 9 bases. Germline values: CDR1 DFQATT, CDR2 SNEGSKA (reference sequence). The CDR3 is 15 residues long. CDR3 sequence: CSARDKLAGVGEQFF. In nucleotides, the CDR3 is TGCAGTGCTAGAGATAAACTAGCGGGAGTTGGTGAGCAGTTCTTC.

This chain's CDR3 is CASRSGTGTDEQFF. CDR3 DNA: TGTGCCAGCAGATCCGGGACAGGGACCGATGAGCAGTTCTTC. J is TRBJ2-1 and V is TRBV6-5; 9 bases are shared with TRBD1. The germline V gene encodes CDR1 MNHEY and CDR2 SVGAGI. The J segment lost 8 bases and the V segment lost 6 bases, leaving 8 bases of the junction unmatched. This CDR3 comprises 14 residues.

This clonotype was seen repeatedly, ten times or more. The chain joins TRBV7-2 to TRBJ2-5; 12 nucleotides align to TRBD1. The CDR3 contains 15 residues. The V and J ends lost 5 bases and 6 bases, in that order; junction bases with no gene match: 7. CDR1 SGHTA and CDR2 FQGNSA come from the germline V gene. CDR3 loop: CASSLGQGALKTQYF. CDR3 in DNA: TGTGCCAGCAGCCTGGGACAGGGGGCATTGAAGACCCAGTACTTC.

V gene TRBV10-1 combines with J gene TRBJ1-1; the match to TRBD1 covers 9 bases. The V gene end was trimmed by 5 bases and the J gene end by 4 bases; junction bases not matched to a gene: 8. Per germline, CDR1 WNHNN and CDR2 SYGVQD (reference sequence). The CDR3 contains 15 residues. In DNA form, the CDR3 reads TGCGCCAGCAGTCTTGGACAGGGGATCTTCACTGAAGCTTTCTTT. Its protein is CASSLGQGIFTEAFF.

This clonotype was detected many times. The chain joins TRBV5-5 to TRBJ2-7; 7 positions agree with TRBD2. In germline, CDR1 is SGHKS, CDR2 YYEKEE (reference sequence). Trimming cost V 4 bases and J 9 bases; bases outside gene matches: 10. This CDR3 contains 13 residues. CDR3 nucleotide sequence: TGTGCCAGCAGCGGGGGACTACTCGACGGGCAGTACGTC. Translated, it gives CASSGGLLDGQYV.

This clonotype was found many times. The genes are TRBV6-5 and TRBJ2-1; TRBD2 matches at 7 bases. The CDR3 is 15 residues long. V was clipped by 8 bases and J by 0 bases; unmatched bases: 7. CDR1 is MNHEY, CDR2 SVGAGI, per germline. The CDR3 spells CASGLGGSSYNEQFF. The CDR3 DNA sequence: TGTGCCAGCGGTCTAGGCGGGAGCTCCTACAATGAGCAGTTCTTC.

This clonotype was seen ten or more times. The chain uses TRBV7-2 and TRBJ2-3, with unresolved D. V lost 1 base, J lost 5 bases, and 4 bases lay in between. Germline loops: CDR1 SGHTA, CDR2 FQGNSA. This CDR3 comprises 12 residues. This CDR3 reads CASSLEVDTQYF. CDR3 DNA: TGTGCCAGCAGCTTAGAGGTAGATACGCAGTATTTT.

The sample holds a few counts of this clonotype. V usage is TRBV5-1 and J usage is TRBJ2-5; D is perhaps TRBD1 or TRBD2 (5 bases each). V lost 3 bases, J lost 4 bases, and 10 bases lay in between. Looked up from germline, CDR1 is SGHRS and CDR2 is YFSETQ. The CDR3 covers 13 residues. The CDR3 is CASSSQGTETQYF. Here the CDR3 DNA reads TGCGCCAGCAGCTCCCAAGGGACAGAGACCCAGTACTTC. The complete variable domain, with remaining parts taken from reference TRBV5-1 and TRBJ2-5, reads KAGVTQTPRYLIKTRGQQVTLSCSPISGHRSVSWYQQTPGQGLQFLFEYFSETQRNKGNFPGRFSGRQFSNSRSEMNVSTLELGDSALYLCASSSQGTETQYFGPGTRLLVL.

This clonotype was observed many times. V usage is TRBV20-1 and J usage is TRBJ1-6; 7 bases fit TRBD1. Germline V gene data show CDR1 as DFQATT and CDR2 as SNEGSKA (reference sequence). This CDR3 has 14 residues. Germline trimming cut 6 bases from V and 4 bases from J; bases unmatched to any gene: 6. CDR3 DNA: TGCAGTGCCAGTACGGGACAGTATAATTCACCCCTCCACTTT. Translating gives CSASTGQYNSPLHF.